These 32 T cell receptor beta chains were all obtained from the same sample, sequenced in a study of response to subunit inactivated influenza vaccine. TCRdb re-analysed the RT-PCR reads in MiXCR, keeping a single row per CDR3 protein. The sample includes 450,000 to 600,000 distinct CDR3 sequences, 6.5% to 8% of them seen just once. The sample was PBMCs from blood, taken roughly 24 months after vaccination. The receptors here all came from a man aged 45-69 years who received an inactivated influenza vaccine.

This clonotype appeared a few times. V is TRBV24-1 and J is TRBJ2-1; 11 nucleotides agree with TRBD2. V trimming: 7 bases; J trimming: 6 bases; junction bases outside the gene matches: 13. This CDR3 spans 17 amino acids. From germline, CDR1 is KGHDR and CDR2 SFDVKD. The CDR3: CATSDPPGLAVSNEQFF. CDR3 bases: TGTGCCACCAGCGATCCCCCGGGACTAGCGGTTTCCAATGAGCAGTTCTTC.

DNA for the CDR3: TGTGCCAGCAGCTTCGGGACAGGGCTTTTCGATGAGCAGTTCTTC. As protein: CASSFGTGLFDEQFF. The chain is built from TRBV5-6 and TRBJ2-1, with 9 bases lining up with TRBD1. The ends lost 2 bases at V and 8 bases at J; junction bases unmatched: 8. Germline V gene lookup returns CDR1 SGHDT and CDR2 YYEEEE. The CDR3 totals 15 residues.

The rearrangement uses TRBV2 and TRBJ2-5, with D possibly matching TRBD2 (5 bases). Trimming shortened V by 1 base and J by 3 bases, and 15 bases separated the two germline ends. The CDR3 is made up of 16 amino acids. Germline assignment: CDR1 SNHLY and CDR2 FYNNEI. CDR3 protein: CASSEGRSWGEETQYF. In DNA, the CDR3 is TGTGCCAGCAGTGAAGGGAGATCTTGGGGAGAAGAGACCCAGTACTTC.

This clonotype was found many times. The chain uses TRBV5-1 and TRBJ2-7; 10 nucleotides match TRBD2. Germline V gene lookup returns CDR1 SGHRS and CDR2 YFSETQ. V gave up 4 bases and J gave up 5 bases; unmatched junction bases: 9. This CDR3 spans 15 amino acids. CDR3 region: CASSLLAGEADEQYF. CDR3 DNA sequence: TGCGCCAGCAGCCTCCTAGCGGGGGAGGCGGACGAGCAGTACTTC.

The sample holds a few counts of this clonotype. The CDR3 DNA reads TGCGCCAGCAGCCAAGGTTTACCGGGGAACACCGGGGAGCTGTTTTTT. This codes for CASSQGLPGNTGELFF. This sequence joins TRBV4-3 and TRBJ2-2; D remains ambiguous. The CDR3 is 16 amino acids. Germline V gives CDR1 LGHNA, CDR2 YSLEER. The ends were cut back, 1 base at V and 1 base at J, with 10 bases in the middle.

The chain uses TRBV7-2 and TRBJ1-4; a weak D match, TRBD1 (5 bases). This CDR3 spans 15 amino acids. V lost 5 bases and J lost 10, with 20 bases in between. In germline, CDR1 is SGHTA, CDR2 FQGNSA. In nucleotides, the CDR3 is TGTGCCAGCAGCCCCCCGGGACCCAGCTTTGGAAAACTGTTTTTT. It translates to CASSPPGPSFGKLFF.

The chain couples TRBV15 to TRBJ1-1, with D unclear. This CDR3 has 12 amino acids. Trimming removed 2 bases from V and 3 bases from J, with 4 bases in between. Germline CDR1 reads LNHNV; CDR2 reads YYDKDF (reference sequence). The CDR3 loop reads CATSRIDTEAFF. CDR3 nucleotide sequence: TGTGCCACCAGCAGAATTGACACTGAAGCTTTCTTT.

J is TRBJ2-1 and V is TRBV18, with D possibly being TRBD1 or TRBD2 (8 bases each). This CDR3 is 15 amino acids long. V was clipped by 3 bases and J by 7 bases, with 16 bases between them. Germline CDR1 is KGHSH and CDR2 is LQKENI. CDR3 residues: CASSPSGTGRNEQFF. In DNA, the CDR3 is TGTGCCAGCTCACCTAGCGGGACAGGTCGGAATGAGCAGTTCTTC.

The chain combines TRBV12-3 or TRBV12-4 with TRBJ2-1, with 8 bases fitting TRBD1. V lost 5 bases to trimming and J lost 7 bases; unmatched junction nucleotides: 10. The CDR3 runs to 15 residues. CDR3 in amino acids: CASSRSGQAGNEQFF. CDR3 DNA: TGTGCCAGCAGTCGGTCGGGACAGGCCGGGAATGAGCAGTTCTTC.

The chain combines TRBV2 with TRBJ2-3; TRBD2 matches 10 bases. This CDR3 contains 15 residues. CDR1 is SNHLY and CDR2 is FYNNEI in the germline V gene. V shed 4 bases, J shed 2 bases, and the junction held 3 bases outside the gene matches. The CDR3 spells CASSALAGNTDTQYF. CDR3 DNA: TGTGCCAGCAGTGCACTAGCGGGAAACACAGATACGCAGTATTTT.

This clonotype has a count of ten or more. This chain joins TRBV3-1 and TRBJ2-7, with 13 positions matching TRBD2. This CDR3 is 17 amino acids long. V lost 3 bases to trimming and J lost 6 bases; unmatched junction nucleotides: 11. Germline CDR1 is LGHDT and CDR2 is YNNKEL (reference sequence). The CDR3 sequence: CASSHSLAGGPAGEQYF. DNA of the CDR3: TGTGCCAGCAGCCATTCACTAGCGGGAGGGCCCGCCGGCGAGCAGTACTTC.

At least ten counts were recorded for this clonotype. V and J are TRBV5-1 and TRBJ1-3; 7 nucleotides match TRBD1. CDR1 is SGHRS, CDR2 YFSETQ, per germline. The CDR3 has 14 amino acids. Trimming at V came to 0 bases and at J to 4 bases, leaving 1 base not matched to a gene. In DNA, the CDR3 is TGCGCCAGCAGCTTGGCGGGACAGGGAAACACCATATATTTT. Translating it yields CASSLAGQGNTIYF.

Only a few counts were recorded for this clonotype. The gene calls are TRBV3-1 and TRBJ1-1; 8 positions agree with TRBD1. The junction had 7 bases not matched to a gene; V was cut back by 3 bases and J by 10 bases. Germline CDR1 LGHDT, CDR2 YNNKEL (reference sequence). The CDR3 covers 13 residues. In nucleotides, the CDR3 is TGTGCCAGCAGCCAGCCTACAGGGGGTAGAGCTTTCTTT. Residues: CASSQPTGGRAFF. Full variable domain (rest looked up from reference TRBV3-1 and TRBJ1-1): DTAVSQTPKYLVTQMGNDKSIKCEQNLGHDTMYWYKQDSKKFLKIMFSYNNKELIINETVPNRFSPKSPDKAHLNLHINSLELGDSAVYFCASSQPTGGRAFFGQGTRLTVV.

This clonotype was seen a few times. The CDR3: CASSDAGRNTEAFF. CDR3 DNA: TGTGCCAGCAGTGACGCAGGGAGGAACACTGAAGCTTTCTTT. This chain connects TRBV25-1 to TRBJ1-1; maybe TRBD1 (5 bases). The germline CDR1 and CDR2 sequences are MGHDK and SYGVNS. V was trimmed by 3 bases and J by 1 base, leaving 9 bases between them. The CDR3 contains 14 residues.

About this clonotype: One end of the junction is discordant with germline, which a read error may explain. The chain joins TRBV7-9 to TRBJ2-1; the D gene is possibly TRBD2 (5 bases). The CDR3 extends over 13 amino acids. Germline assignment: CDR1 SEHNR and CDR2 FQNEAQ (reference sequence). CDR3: CASSLEVDRRGNF. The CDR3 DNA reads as TGTGCCAGCAGCTTAGAGGTGGACCGACGGGGAAACTTC.

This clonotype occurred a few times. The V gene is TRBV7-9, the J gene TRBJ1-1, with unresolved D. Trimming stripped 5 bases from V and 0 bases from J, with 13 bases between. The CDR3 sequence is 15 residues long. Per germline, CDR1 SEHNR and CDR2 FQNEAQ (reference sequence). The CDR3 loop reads CASSRRQPMNTEAFF. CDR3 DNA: TGTGCCAGCAGCCGGCGACAACCTATGAACACTGAAGCTTTCTTT. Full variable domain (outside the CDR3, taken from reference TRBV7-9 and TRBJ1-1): DTGVSQNPRHKITKRGQNVTFRCDPISEHNRLYWYRQTLGQGPEFLTYFQNEAQLEKSRLLSDRFSAERPKGSFSTLEIQRTEQGDSAMYLCASSRRQPMNTEAFFGQGTRLTVV.

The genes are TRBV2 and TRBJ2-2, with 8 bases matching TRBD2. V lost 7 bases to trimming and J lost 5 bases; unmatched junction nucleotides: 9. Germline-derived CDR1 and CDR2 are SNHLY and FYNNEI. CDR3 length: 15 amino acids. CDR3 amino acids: CASTDGTRYTGELFF. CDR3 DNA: TGTGCCAGCACCGACGGGACTAGGTATACCGGGGAGCTGTTTTTT.

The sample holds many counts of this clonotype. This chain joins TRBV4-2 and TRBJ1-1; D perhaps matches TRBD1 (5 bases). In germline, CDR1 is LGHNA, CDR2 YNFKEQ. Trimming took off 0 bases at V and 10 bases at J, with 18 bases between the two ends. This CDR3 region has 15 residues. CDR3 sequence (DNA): TGTGCCAGCAGCCAAGACCCAGGACAATTTTTCGGAGCTTTCTTT. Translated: CASSQDPGQFFGAFF.

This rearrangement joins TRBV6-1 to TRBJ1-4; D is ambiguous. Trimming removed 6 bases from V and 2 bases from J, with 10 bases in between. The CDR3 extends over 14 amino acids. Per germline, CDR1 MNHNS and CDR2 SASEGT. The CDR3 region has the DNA TGTGCCAGCAGACCCGGTTTTACTAATGAAAAACTGTTTTTT. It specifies CASRPGFTNEKLFF.

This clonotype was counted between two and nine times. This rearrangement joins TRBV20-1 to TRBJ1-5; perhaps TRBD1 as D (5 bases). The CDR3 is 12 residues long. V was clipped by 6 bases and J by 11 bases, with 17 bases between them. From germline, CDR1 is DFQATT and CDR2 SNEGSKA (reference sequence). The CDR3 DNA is TGCAGTGCCTCAGGCGGGGCAAGGGCCCAGCATTTT. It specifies CSASGGARAQHF.

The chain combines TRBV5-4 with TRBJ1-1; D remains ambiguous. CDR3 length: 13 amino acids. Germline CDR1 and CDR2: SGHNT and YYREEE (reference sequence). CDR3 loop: CVTDGNMNTEAFF. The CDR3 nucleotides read TGTGTCACGGACGGAAACATGAACACTGAAGCTTTCTTT.

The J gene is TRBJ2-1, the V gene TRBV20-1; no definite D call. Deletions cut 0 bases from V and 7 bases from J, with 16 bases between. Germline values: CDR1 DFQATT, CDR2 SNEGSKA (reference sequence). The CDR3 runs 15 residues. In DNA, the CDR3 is TGCAGTGCTAGAGATATTAGGCAAGCGCGGAATGAGCAGTTCTTC. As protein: CSARDIRQARNEQFF.

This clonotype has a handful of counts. As DNA, the CDR3 is TGCAGCGTTGAAGATTTGATAGGGAGGGGGGCTCGGTTCTTC. Translation: CSVEDLIGRGARFF. The chain combines TRBV29-1 with TRBJ2-1; the D gene is possibly TRBD2 (7 bases). Trimming shortened V by 0 bases and J by 15 bases, and 21 bases separated the two germline ends. The CDR3 loop spans 14 amino acids. CDR1 SQVTM and CDR2 ANQGSEA come from the germline V gene.

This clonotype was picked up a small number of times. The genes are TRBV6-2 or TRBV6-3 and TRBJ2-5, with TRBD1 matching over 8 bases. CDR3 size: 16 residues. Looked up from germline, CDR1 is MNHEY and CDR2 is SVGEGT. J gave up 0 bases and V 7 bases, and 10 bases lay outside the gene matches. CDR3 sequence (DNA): TGTGCCAGCACCTTAGACAGGGGACCCTACCAAGAGACCCAGTACTTC. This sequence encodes CASTLDRGPYQETQYF.

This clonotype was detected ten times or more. Here the CDR3 reads CASREAGPHNEQFF. CDR3 in DNA: TGTGCCAGCAGGGAAGCCGGGCCACACAATGAGCAGTTCTTC. The chain is built from TRBV13 and TRBJ2-1, with D unclear. The CDR3 consists of 14 residues. Germline loops: CDR1 PRHDT, CDR2 FYEKMQ (reference sequence). V was trimmed by 6 bases and J by 5 bases, leaving 14 bases between them.

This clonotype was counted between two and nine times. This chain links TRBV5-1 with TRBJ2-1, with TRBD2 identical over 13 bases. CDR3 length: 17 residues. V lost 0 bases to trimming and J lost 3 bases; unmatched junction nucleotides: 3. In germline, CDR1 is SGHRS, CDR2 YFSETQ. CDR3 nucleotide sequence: TGCGCCAGCAGCTTGGAACTAGCGGGGGGGCTCTACAATGAGCAGTTCTTC. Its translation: CASSLELAGGLYNEQFF.

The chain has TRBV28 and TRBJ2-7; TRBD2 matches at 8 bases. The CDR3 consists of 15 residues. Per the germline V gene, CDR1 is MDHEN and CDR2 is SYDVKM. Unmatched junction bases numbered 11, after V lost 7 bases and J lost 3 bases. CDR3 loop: CASNPLRGDLYEQYF. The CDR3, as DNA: TGTGCCAGCAACCCCTTGCGGGGGGACCTCTACGAGCAGTACTTC.

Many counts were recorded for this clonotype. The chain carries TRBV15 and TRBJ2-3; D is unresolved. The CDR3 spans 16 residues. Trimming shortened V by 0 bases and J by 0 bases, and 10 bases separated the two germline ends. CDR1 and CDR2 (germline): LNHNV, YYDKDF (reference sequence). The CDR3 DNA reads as TGTGCCACCAGCAGAGATCAAGCGACTAGCACAGATACGCAGTATTTT. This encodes CATSRDQATSTDTQYF.

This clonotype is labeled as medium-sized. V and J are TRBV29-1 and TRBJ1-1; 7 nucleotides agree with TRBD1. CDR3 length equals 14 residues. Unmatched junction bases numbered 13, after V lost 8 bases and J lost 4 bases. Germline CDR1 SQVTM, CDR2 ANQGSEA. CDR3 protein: CSSQMGQGVTEAFF. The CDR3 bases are TGCAGCTCACAAATGGGGCAGGGGGTCACTGAAGCTTTCTTT.

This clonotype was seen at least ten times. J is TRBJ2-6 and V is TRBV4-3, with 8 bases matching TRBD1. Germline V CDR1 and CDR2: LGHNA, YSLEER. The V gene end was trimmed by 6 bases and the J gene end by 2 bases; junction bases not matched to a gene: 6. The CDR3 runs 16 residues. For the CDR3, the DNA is TGCGCCAGCAGTATTGACAGGGGAGCTGGGGCCAACGTCCTGACTTTC. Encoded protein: CASSIDRGAGANVLTF.

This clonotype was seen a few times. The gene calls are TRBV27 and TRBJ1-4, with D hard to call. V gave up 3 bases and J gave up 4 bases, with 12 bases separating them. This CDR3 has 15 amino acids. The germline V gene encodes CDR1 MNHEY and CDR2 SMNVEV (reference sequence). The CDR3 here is CASSFVRGLNEKLFF. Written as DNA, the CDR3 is TGTGCCAGCAGTTTTGTCCGAGGTCTTAATGAAAAACTGTTTTTT.

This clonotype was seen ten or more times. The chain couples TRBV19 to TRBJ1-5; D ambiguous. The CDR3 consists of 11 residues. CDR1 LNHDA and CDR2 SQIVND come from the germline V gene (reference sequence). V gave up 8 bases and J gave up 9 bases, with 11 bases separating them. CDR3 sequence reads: CASSRAGPQHF. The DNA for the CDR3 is TGTGCCAGTTCCCGAGCGGGGCCCCAGCATTTT.